Detailed here is one T cell receptor (beta chain). Its antigen has not been determined. The record has no base qualities; no much larger clone is one base away. Whole blood was collected in K2EDTA tubes by collaborating institutions according to the institutions' own protocols. For TCRbeta analysis, collaborators shipped samples as frozen whole blood, isolated PBMCs, or DNA extracted from either of those sample types. Taken from cysteine to phenylalanine, the CDR3 has 16 residues. The DNA shown is the 48-base CDR3, in frame from base 1. V lost 7 bases and J lost 4 bases; the stretch between them is 22 bases long. Reading the germline V gene (reference sequence) gives CDR1 MNHEY and CDR2 SMNVEV. The immunoSEQ Assay, a bias-controlled multiplex PCR, was used to amplify TCRbeta CDR3 regions from genomic DNA. Turning to the authors' computational methods: The number of nucleated cells in each sample was estimated from the amplification of reference gene primers within the assay. Sequence reads were collapsed and filtered to measure the absolute abundance of every unique TCRbeta CDR3 rearrangement. For each sample, productive Simpson clonality was calculated as the square root of Simpson's diversity index across productive rearrangements. In its TCRdb copy, this immuneACCESS table keeps in-frame sequences only and misses some clones. Where compared with another copy, unresolved V genes explain less than half of these, and the others have no known cause. V and J calls and clone size are as listed in that table; D and trimming were resolved from the DNA. This sample comprises some 180,000 clones, 80% of them detected only once. The top ten clones comprise roughly 6.4% of the sample.

The sample comes from a study of blood T cell repertoires in COVID-19 (dated by TCRdb to the early 2020s). Broadly, across the study: Collaborator samples came from the United States, Italy and Spain and covered acute and convalescent phases of COVID-19. A de-identified subject ID, COVID-19 status, age in years and sex were almost always included in the sample metadata. The material from the prospective study consisted of cDNA or gDNA derived from T cells, B-cell-depleted T cells, or PBMCs. Deeply sampled blood TCRbeta repertoires from subjects exposed to, actively infected with, or recovered from COVID-19 were included in the dataset. The repertoires were released in a freely available public database intended as a resource for research on the immune response to SARS-CoV-2. Samples came from the ongoing ImmuneRACE study (first 160 participants) plus 1,254 subjects from 6 global collaborators. Where HLA class I and class II types were available, the types were taken from metadata supplied by the sample provider, not from assay-based typing.

Overall study results and their limits: Clinical and demographic metadata were provided uncurated, with the amount varying by source and participant.

The rearranged chain carries TRBV27 and TRBJ1-1; the D gene remains uncertain. The sequence derives from a man in his sixties with acute or convalescent COVID-19. Sequenced material: peripheral blood. The DNA sequence is as follows: TGTGCCAGCATCTCTTCCGGGGTTCTAAGTGGCACTGAAGCTTTCTTT. This is translated as CASISSGVLSGTEAFF.